The 20 T cell receptor beta chains given below trace back to one sample, sequenced in a study of T cell changes during pregnancy in multiple sclerosis. Here immunoSEQ multiplex PCR was the method, and the copy in TCRdb shows in-frame clones only, minus some. The sample has fewer than 20,000 clones; 70% to 90% are singletons. Source: CD4+ T cells from peripheral blood mononuclear cells, taken in the first trimester of pregnancy. These receptors came from a female donor in good health, enrolled as a control in a pregnancy study.

V gene TRBV19 combines with J gene TRBJ1-1; 8 bases map to TRBD1. The length of the CDR3 is 15 residues. V gave up 3 bases and J gave up 5 bases; unmatched junction bases: 8. Germline V lookup: CDR1 LNHDA, CDR2 SQIVND (reference sequence). CDR3 DNA: TGTGCCAGTAGTATTACCAGGGGGCGCGGTACTGAAGCTTTCTTT. As protein: CASSITRGRGTEAFF.

This chain joins TRBV5-4 and TRBJ2-5; D is ambiguous. Germline V lookup: CDR1 SGHNT, CDR2 YYREEE (reference sequence). With 3 bases removed from V and 2 bases from J, the gap between germline ends came to 5 bases. The CDR3 is 12 residues long. The CDR3 region has the DNA TGTGCCAGCAGCTGGAGTCAAGAGACCCAGTACTTC. Translating it yields CASSWSQETQYF.

The genes are TRBV5-1 and TRBJ2-2; D might be TRBD1 (6 bases). V was clipped by 0 bases and J by 3 bases, with 15 bases between them. Germline CDR1 SGHRS, CDR2 YFSETQ. The CDR3 has 17 amino acids. The CDR3 is CASSLDPDRTDTGELFF. CDR3 DNA sequence: TGCGCCAGCAGCTTGGATCCGGACAGAACTGACACCGGGGAGCTGTTTTTT.

The V and J genes are TRBV30 and TRBJ1-3; 7 nucleotides line up with TRBD1. Germline V gives CDR1 GTSNPN, CDR2 SVGIG (reference sequence). The J segment lost 0 bases and the V segment lost 5 bases, leaving 7 bases of the junction unmatched. The CDR3 extends over 15 amino acids. The CDR3: CAWDGGGYSGNTIYF. The CDR3 DNA is TGTGCCTGGGACGGAGGGGGCTACTCTGGAAACACCATATATTTT.

The chain carries TRBV6-5 and TRBJ1-2; D not certain. V lost 2 bases, J lost 0 bases, and 10 bases lay in between. The length of the CDR3 is 15 residues. Germline loops: CDR1 MNHEY, CDR2 SVGAGI. This CDR3 reads CASSYGGGSNYGYTF. CDR3 DNA: TGTGCCAGCAGTTACGGCGGCGGATCTAACTATGGCTACACCTTC.

The chain employs TRBV19 and TRBJ1-1; no firm D call. The V end lost 3 bases, the J end lost 0 bases, and 14 bases lay between the germline ends. The CDR3 totals 16 residues. CDR1 LNHDA and CDR2 SQIVND come from the germline V gene (reference sequence). The CDR3 DNA is TGTGCCAGTAGTATCGAGGGTGTGACTGTGAACACTGAAGCTTTCTTT. Translation gives CASSIEGVTVNTEAFF.

The rearrangement joins TRBV7-2 to TRBJ1-4; the D is unclear. The CDR3 consists of 15 residues. V was cut by 0 bases and J by 5 bases, with 10 bases left in between. CDR1 SGHTA and CDR2 FQGNSA come from the germline V gene. The CDR3 spells CASSLARRGNEKLFF. Here the CDR3 DNA reads TGTGCCAGCAGCTTAGCGCGTCGAGGCAATGAAAAACTGTTTTTT.

J is TRBJ1-5 and V is TRBV19; D perhaps matches TRBD1 (5 bases). The germline gives CDR1 LNHDA, CDR2 SQIVND (reference sequence). V was cut by 1 base and J by 7 bases, with 11 bases left in between. The CDR3 totals 14 residues. The CDR3 reads CASSIAGVEQPQHF. DNA of the CDR3: TGTGCCAGTAGTATAGCGGGGGTAGAACAGCCCCAGCATTTT.

The rearrangement links TRBV6-5 to TRBJ2-7, with 7 bases aligning to TRBD2. Per the germline V gene, CDR1 is MNHEY and CDR2 is SVGAGI. The CDR3 spans 11 residues. V trimming: 6 bases; J trimming: 7 bases; junction bases outside the gene matches: 3. CDR3 in amino acids: CASSWGGEQYF. Here the CDR3 DNA reads TGTGCCAGCAGCTGGGGGGGGGAGCAGTACTTC.

CDR3 sequence: CASSPRGQRDEKLFF. The CDR3 nucleotides are TGTGCCAGCAGTCCCAGGGGACAACGGGATGAAAAACTGTTTTTT. The J gene is TRBJ1-4, the V gene TRBV6-6, with D maybe TRBD1 (6 bases). V was cut by 5 bases and J by 6 bases, with 16 bases left in between. Germline CDR1 MNHNY, CDR2 SVGAGI (reference sequence). The CDR3 covers 15 residues.

The V and J genes are TRBV20-1 and TRBJ1-2; unclear D gene. V gave up 0 bases and J gave up 8 bases, with 7 bases separating them. This CDR3 is 11 amino acids long. From germline, CDR1 is DFQATT and CDR2 SNEGSKA (reference sequence). CDR3 amino acids: CSARDSGGYTF. The CDR3 region has the DNA TGCAGTGCTAGAGATAGCGGGGGCTACACCTTC.

This chain uses TRBV6-5 with TRBJ2-7; D possibly corresponds to TRBD1 (6 bases). CDR3 length equals 15 residues. V was shortened by 7 bases and J by 3 bases, with 19 bases between the two germline ends. Germline V lookup: CDR1 MNHEY, CDR2 SVGAGI. The DNA for the CDR3 is TGTGCCAGCAAATTCGGTACAGGGAATTACTACGAGCAGTACTTC. It is translated as CASKFGTGNYYEQYF.

This chain links TRBV6-5 with TRBJ1-1; D call uncertain. In germline, CDR1 is MNHEY, CDR2 SVGAGI. The CDR3 is 10 amino acids. Trimming left V 10 bases short and J 5 bases short, with 8 bases between. CDR3 coding DNA: TGTGCCACGGAGGAGACTGAAGCTTTCTTT. Protein sequence: CATEETEAFF.

The rearrangement uses TRBV18 and TRBJ1-2, with TRBD1 matching over 8 bases. V shed 3 bases, J shed 8 bases, and the junction held 11 bases outside the gene matches. Germline assignment: CDR1 KGHSH and CDR2 LQKENI. This CDR3 comprises 15 residues. The CDR3 is CASSPSQGALVGYTF. The CDR3 region has the DNA TGTGCCAGCTCACCCTCCCAGGGGGCTTTAGTAGGCTACACCTTC.

CDR3 DNA sequence: TGTGCCAGTAGCAGAACAGGGGGCGCAACTAATGAAAAACTGTTTTTT. This codes for CASSRTGGATNEKLFF. The chain is built from TRBV19 and TRBJ1-4; 9 bases are shared with TRBD1. Germline CDR1 reads LNHDA; CDR2 reads SQIVND (reference sequence). This CDR3 comprises 16 residues. The J segment lost 0 bases and the V segment lost 6 bases, leaving 5 bases of the junction unmatched.

V is TRBV5-5 and J is TRBJ2-7, with TRBD1 matching over 7 bases. The CDR3 covers 14 residues. V shed 1 base and J 5 bases; nucleotides not matched to a gene: 6. CDR1 SGHKS and CDR2 YYEKEE come from the germline V gene (reference sequence). The CDR3 protein is CASSLTDRLDEQYF. CDR3 DNA: TGTGCCAGCAGCTTGACGGACAGGTTGGACGAGCAGTACTTC.

The rearrangement uses TRBV11-3 and TRBJ2-6, with D tentatively TRBD1 (6 bases). The V end lost 4 bases, the J end lost 1 base, and 8 bases lay between the germline ends. The V gene's germline CDR1 is SGHNT and CDR2 YENEEA. This CDR3 spans 15 amino acids. CDR3 DNA sequence: TGTGCCAGCAGCTACGACAGGTCTGGGGCCAACGTCCTGACTTTC. Its protein is CASSYDRSGANVLTF.

This chain's CDR3 is CASRTGTGHGYTF. For the CDR3, the DNA is TGTGCCAGCAGAACCGGGACAGGGCATGGCTACACCTTC. This chain connects TRBV6-5 to TRBJ1-2; 9 nucleotides align to TRBD1. The CDR3 loop spans 13 amino acids. Germline V gene sequence: CDR1 MNHEY, CDR2 SVGAGI. V lost 6 bases and J lost 6; bases outside the gene matches: 5.

V usage is TRBV30 and J usage is TRBJ1-2, with a possible D match to TRBD1 (5 bases). V was clipped by 4 bases and J by 0 bases, with 9 bases between them. Germline CDR1 reads GTSNPN; CDR2 reads SVGIG (reference sequence). This CDR3 is 13 amino acids long. The CDR3 DNA sequence: TGTGCCTGGACGACAGTAGCTAACTATGGCTACACCTTC. Protein sequence: CAWTTVANYGYTF. The whole variable domain, filled in from reference TRBV30 and TRBJ1-2, reads SQTIHQWPATLVQPVGSPLSLECTVEGTSNPNLYWYRQAAGRGLQLLFYSVGIGQISSEVPQNLSASRPQDRQFILSSKKLLLSDSGFYLCAWTTVANYGYTFGSGTRLTVV.

V is TRBV27 and J is TRBJ1-1; D is undetermined. Germline-derived CDR1 and CDR2 are MNHEY and SMNVEV (reference sequence). Trimming shortened V by 0 bases and J by 4 bases, and 6 bases separated the two germline ends. The CDR3 spans 13 residues. The CDR3: CASSLSGSTEAFF. In DNA, the CDR3 is TGTGCCAGCAGTTTATCAGGGAGCACTGAAGCTTTCTTT.